The 22 T cell receptor beta chains below all came from one sample that was sequenced in a study of blood T cell repertoires in COVID-19. Only in-frame clones appear in the TCRdb table, and some are missing; sequencing was by immunoSEQ multiplex PCR. The table has 110,000 or so clones, roughly 82% seen once. The material sequenced was peripheral blood. The receptors derive from an elderly woman with active or convalescent COVID-19.

V is TRBV10-3 and J is TRBJ2-7; the D gene could be TRBD1 or TRBD2 (5 bases each). V was trimmed by 4 bases and J by 0 bases, leaving 13 bases between them. The CDR3 is 15 residues long. CDR1 is ENHRY and CDR2 is SYGVKD in the germline V gene. The DNA of the CDR3 is TGTGCCATCAGTGGGTCGGGGCCCCGCTCCTACGAGCAGTACTTC. Translating gives CAISGSGPRSYEQYF.

This clone was detected only once. The rearrangement joins TRBV9 to TRBJ2-3, with D perhaps matching TRBD1 (5 bases). The CDR3 sequence is 13 residues long. CDR1 SGDLS and CDR2 YYNGEE come from the germline V gene. Trimming left V 1 base short and J 6 bases short, with 9 bases between. CDR3 loop: CASSVTPGDTQYF. In DNA, the CDR3 is TGTGCCAGCAGCGTAACGCCAGGGGATACGCAGTATTTT.

This sequence joins TRBV5-5 and TRBJ1-6; D possibly corresponds to TRBD1 (6 bases). This CDR3 contains 14 residues. V lost 5 bases, J lost 7 bases, and 13 bases lay in between. Germline CDR1 and CDR2: SGHKS and YYEKEE (reference sequence). CDR3 amino acids: CASSPQGGNSPLHF. In DNA form, the CDR3 reads TGTGCCAGCAGTCCACAGGGCGGCAATTCACCCCTCCACTTT. The complete variable domain, with remaining parts taken from reference TRBV5-5 and TRBJ1-6, reads DAGVTQSPTHLIKTRGQQVTLRCSPISGHKSVSWYQQVLGQGPQFIFQYYEKEERGRGNFPDRFSARQFPNYSSELNVNALLLGDSALYLCASSPQGGNSPLHFGNGTRLTVT.

J is TRBJ2-1 and V is TRBV19; no clear D gene. From germline, CDR1 is LNHDA and CDR2 SQIVND (reference sequence). The CDR3 has 14 amino acids. V lost 3 bases, J lost 4 bases, and 10 bases lay in between. The CDR3 loop reads CASSMQAIYNEQFF. DNA of the CDR3: TGTGCCAGTAGTATGCAGGCAATATACAATGAGCAGTTCTTC.

The J gene is TRBJ2-2, the V gene TRBV3-1 (or the pseudogene TRBV3-2), with TRBD2 identical over 12 bases. The germline gives CDR1 LGHDT, CDR2 YNNKEL (reference sequence). The V gene end was trimmed by 3 bases and the J gene end by 4 bases; junction bases not matched to a gene: 9. The CDR3 contains 18 residues. The CDR3 DNA follows: TGTGCCAGCAGCCAGCCGCGTCTAGCGGGAGGGCCCACCGGGGAGCTGTTTTTT. Its protein product is CASSQPRLAGGPTGELFF.

This chain links TRBV3-1 (or the pseudogene TRBV3-2) with TRBJ2-5; D is possibly TRBD2 (5 bases). V was cut by 4 bases and J by 5 bases, with 20 bases left in between. This CDR3 contains 16 residues. Germline CDR1 and CDR2: LGHDT and YNNKEL (reference sequence). The CDR3 is CASSPRVAQSRETQYF. As DNA, the CDR3 is TGTGCCAGCAGCCCGAGGGTGGCTCAAAGCAGGGAGACCCAGTACTTC.

This clone came up once. V gene TRBV18 combines with J gene TRBJ2-7; the D gene is possibly TRBD2 (5 bases). The V and J ends lost 2 bases and 0 bases respectively, with 8 bases between them. Germline V CDR1 and CDR2: KGHSH, LQKENI. The CDR3 is 14 residues long. This CDR3 is CASSPWESSYEQYF. The CDR3 coding sequence is TGTGCCAGCTCACCATGGGAGAGCTCCTACGAGCAGTACTTC.

The sample holds a few counts of this clone. The genes are TRBV10-3 and TRBJ2-2; 7 nucleotides align to TRBD1. The V gene end was trimmed by 6 bases and the J gene end by 0 bases; junction bases not matched to a gene: 7. CDR1 and CDR2 from the germline V gene are ENHRY and SYGVKD. The CDR3 sequence is 16 residues long. The CDR3 here is CAISPAGTANTGELFF. CDR3 bases: TGTGCCATCAGCCCTGCCGGGACAGCGAACACCGGGGAGCTGTTTTTT.

V and J are TRBV5-6 and TRBJ2-1; a possible D gene is TRBD2 (5 bases). Germline CDR1 SGHDT, CDR2 YYEEEE. V gave up 1 base and J gave up 2 bases, with 10 bases separating them. The CDR3 sequence is 15 residues long. Here the CDR3 reads CASSLNRGPYNEQFF. The CDR3 region has the DNA TGTGCCAGCAGCTTGAACCGGGGTCCCTACAATGAGCAGTTCTTC.

This rearrangement joins TRBV4-2 to TRBJ2-7, with 8 nucleotides matching TRBD1. CDR1 is LGHNA, CDR2 YNFKEQ, per germline. With 4 bases clipped from V and 3 bases from J, the junction kept 5 bases outside the gene matches. The CDR3 runs to 14 residues. This CDR3 is CASSPGQGLYEQYF. The CDR3 bases are TGTGCCAGCAGCCCAGGACAGGGACTCTACGAGCAGTACTTC.

CDR3 bases: TGCAGTGCTAGTTCCTCGGGACTAGGATACGAGCAGTACTTC. Encoded protein: CSASSSGLGYEQYF. The chain joins TRBV20-1 to TRBJ2-7; 8 nucleotides line up with TRBD2. The V segment lost 3 bases and the J segment 4 bases; nucleotides outside the gene matches: 8. This CDR3 contains 14 residues. CDR1 is DFQATT and CDR2 is SNEGSKA in the germline V gene (reference sequence).

The chain recombines TRBV6-5 with TRBJ2-1; maybe TRBD1 (6 bases). CDR3 length: 15 residues. CDR1 is MNHEY, CDR2 SVGAGI, per germline. V lost 2 bases, J lost 6 bases, and 14 bases lay in between. The CDR3 DNA is TGTGCCAGCAGTTACCATCATGGGACACCCAATGAGCAGTTCTTC. Protein sequence: CASSYHHGTPNEQFF.

In this sample, this clone turned up a few times. The chain employs TRBV27 and TRBJ1-3, with TRBD1 matching over 10 bases. The V and J ends lost 6 bases and 2 bases, in that order; junction bases with no gene match: 1. The CDR3 runs 14 residues. Germline V gene lookup returns CDR1 MNHEY and CDR2 SMNVEV (reference sequence). The CDR3 sequence: CASRTGGTGNTIYF. Here the CDR3 DNA reads TGTGCCAGCAGGACAGGGGGCACTGGAAACACCATATATTTT.

A single count supports this clone. The V gene is TRBV3-1 (or the pseudogene TRBV3-2), the J gene TRBJ2-1, with 10 bases that match TRBD2. V shed 1 base and J 7 bases; nucleotides not matched to a gene: 10. Germline V lookup: CDR1 LGHDT, CDR2 YNNKEL (reference sequence). This CDR3 comprises 17 residues. CDR3: CASSQGRRLAGVNEQFF. The CDR3, as DNA: TGTGCCAGCAGCCAAGGGAGGCGGCTAGCGGGAGTTAATGAGCAGTTCTTC.

This rearrangement joins TRBV4-2 to TRBJ1-5; 7 bases are shared with TRBD1. This CDR3 spans 16 amino acids. The ends lost 4 bases at V and 2 bases at J; junction bases unmatched: 8. The V gene's germline CDR1 is LGHNA and CDR2 YNFKEQ. Here the CDR3 DNA reads TGTGCCAGCAGCCGGGGGACAGAGGGAGGCAATCAGCCCCAGCATTTT. Encoded protein: CASSRGTEGGNQPQHF.

The V and J genes are TRBV19 and TRBJ2-1, with D uncertain. Trimming left V 7 bases short and J 9 bases short, with 16 bases between. Germline V gene lookup returns CDR1 LNHDA and CDR2 SQIVND (reference sequence). The length of the CDR3 is 13 residues. The CDR3, as DNA: TGTGCCAGTAAGGCCGCACCCAGAGGTGAGCAGTTCTTC. Protein product: CASKAAPRGEQFF.

The chain links TRBV27 to TRBJ2-7, with D possibly matching TRBD2 (6 bases). Trimming cost V 6 bases and J 4 bases, with 16 bases left between them. The CDR3 contains 14 residues. Germline CDR1 and CDR2: MNHEY and SMNVEV (reference sequence). The CDR3 sequence is CASRGLGGVYEQYF. The CDR3 nucleotides read TGTGCCAGCAGGGGACTGGGGGGTGTATACGAGCAGTACTTC.

This sequence joins TRBV5-1 and TRBJ2-7, with D possibly being TRBD1 (5 bases). Trimming took 4 bases from V and 0 from J, leaving 14 bases between them. This CDR3 has 15 residues. Germline V CDR1 and CDR2: SGHRS, YFSETQ. The CDR3 DNA sequence: TGCGCCAGCAGCCCGACAGAGCTCAGCTCCTACGAGCAGTACTTC. It is translated as CASSPTELSSYEQYF.

The gene calls are TRBV6-6 and TRBJ1-6, with D tentatively TRBD1 (5 bases). The germline CDR1 and CDR2 sequences are MNHNY and SVGAGI (reference sequence). The CDR3 extends over 15 amino acids. The V gene lost 6 bases and the J gene lost 7 bases, with 16 bases spanning the gap. CDR3 bases: TGTGCCAGCAGCCCACGTACGGGGGGGAATTCACCCCTCCACTTT. Protein sequence: CASSPRTGGNSPLHF.

This sequence joins TRBV29-1 and TRBJ2-7; 10 nucleotides align to TRBD1. The CDR3 totals 12 residues. Germline CDR1 and CDR2: SQVTM and ANQGSEA. V lost 7 bases to trimming and J lost 5 bases; unmatched junction nucleotides: 5. The CDR3 DNA reads as TGCAGCGCTGGGACAGGGGTTAACGAGCAGTACTTC. Its translation: CSAGTGVNEQYF.

This chain connects TRBV5-1 to TRBJ2-1, with 9 bases aligning to TRBD2. The CDR3 loop spans 15 amino acids. J lost 6 bases, V lost 4 bases, and 8 bases had no gene match. Germline CDR1 SGHRS, CDR2 YFSETQ. CDR3 sequence: CASSITGTSFNEQFF. The CDR3, as DNA: TGCGCCAGCAGCATCACCGGGACTAGCTTCAATGAGCAGTTCTTC.

The gene calls are TRBV18 and TRBJ1-1; D unclear. This CDR3 region has 13 residues. Germline V CDR1 and CDR2: KGHSH, LQKENI. The V gene lost 2 bases and the J gene lost 3 bases, with 7 bases spanning the gap. The CDR3 nucleotides are TGTGCCAGCTCACCATCTACTGACACTGAAGCTTTCTTT. Translated, it gives CASSPSTDTEAFF.